These T cell receptor beta chains were read from a single sample in a study of T cell repertoires in cytomegalovirus infection. These receptors have no identified antigens. TCRdb re-analysed the reads in MiXCR, keeping a single row per CDR3 protein. The sample has roughly 920,000 distinct CDR3 sequences; approximately 31% are singletons. The sample here was cultured CD8+ T cells from PBMCs, taken from culture after CMV antigen stimulation. The receptors here all came from a human donor in good health (CMV status not recorded). Some clones in this sample may be carry-over from other donors' samples. Each CDR3 is given with its conserved first and last residue. A D gene is named only where the DNA matches it firmly. Only some rows state a clone size, as once, few, many or a class for expanded clones.

v_gene: TRBV6-2/TRBV6-3
abundance: few
d_gene: TRBD1
j_gene: TRBJ1-1
CDR3aa: CASSSPLDRGAEAFF
CDR3nt: TGTGCCAGCAGTTCCCCTCTAGACAGGGGAGCTGAAGCTTTCTTT

v_gene: TRBV6-2/TRBV6-3
abundance: .
d_gene: TRBD1
j_gene: TRBJ1-1
CDR3aa: CASSYSSFRGRTEAFF
CDR3nt: TGTGCCAGCAGTTACTCGTCGTTTAGGGGGCGAACTGAAGCTTTCTTT

v_gene: TRBV7-9
abundance: few
d_gene: .
j_gene: TRBJ1-1
CDR3aa: CASSPRGAPEAFF
CDR3nt: TGTGCCAGCAGCCCTCGGGGGGCACCTGAAGCTTTCTTT

v_gene: TRBV7-9
abundance: few
d_gene: TRBD1
j_gene: TRBJ1-2
CDR3aa: CASSLGAQGDGYTF
CDR3nt: TGTGCCAGCAGCTTAGGCGCTCAGGGGGATGGCTACACCTTC

v_gene: TRBV7-9
abundance: many
d_gene: TRBD1
j_gene: TRBJ2-1
CDR3aa: CASSLVYGTGENEQFF
CDR3nt: TGTGCCAGCAGCTTAGTTTATGGGACAGGGGAGAATGAGCAGTTCTTC

v_gene: TRBV5-5
abundance: .
d_gene: .
j_gene: TRBJ1-2
CDR3aa: CASSLVANMRPGPGYTF
CDR3nt: TGTGCCAGCAGCTTGGTGGCCAATATGCGGCCAGGCCCGGGCTACACCTTC

v_gene: TRBV7-8
abundance: .
d_gene: .
j_gene: TRBJ1-4
CDR3aa: CASSSGQILEKLFF
CDR3nt: TGTGCCAGCAGCTCCGGACAGATACTTGAAAAACTGTTTTTT

v_gene: TRBV12-3/TRBV12-4
abundance: few
d_gene: .
j_gene: TRBJ1-2
CDR3aa: CASSRPRDALNYGYTF
CDR3nt: TGTGCCAGCAGTCGCCCCCGGGATGCTTTAAACTATGGCTACACCTTC

v_gene: TRBV7-6
abundance: .
d_gene: TRBD1
j_gene: TRBJ1-6
CDR3aa: CASSPYYRDRNSPLHF
CDR3nt: TGTGCCAGCAGCCCCTATTACAGGGACAGAAATTCACCCCTCCACTTT

v_gene: TRBV27
abundance: .
d_gene: TRBD1
j_gene: TRBJ1-1
CDR3aa: CASRWTGVSDTEAFF
CDR3nt: TGTGCCAGCAGGTGGACAGGGGTTTCTGATACTGAAGCTTTCTTT

v_gene: TRBV20-1
abundance: few
d_gene: TRBD1
j_gene: TRBJ1-5
CDR3aa: CSAREFGTGDNQPQHF
CDR3nt: TGCAGTGCTAGAGAATTTGGGACAGGGGATAATCAGCCCCAGCATTTT